Following are 9 T cell receptor beta chains from one sample sequenced in a study of sequential checkpoint blockade in melanoma. This table comes from immunoSEQ multiplex PCR, and its TCRdb copy is limited to in-frame clones, with some not included. The data show 850 to 1,000 clones, around 20% seen once. Specified treatment: randomized to nivolumab then ipilimumab (arm A) or the reverse (arm B). Here the sequenced sample was tumor tissue (inferred from file names), taken from a patient given nivolumab and ipilimumab in sequence. The receptors stem from a human donor with melanoma.

The V gene is TRBV29-1, the J gene TRBJ2-1; D is possibly TRBD2 (6 bases). The germline gives CDR1 SQVTM, CDR2 ANQGSEA. The CDR3 extends over 13 amino acids. V was clipped by 4 bases and J by 10 bases, with 17 bases between them. CDR3 coding DNA: TGCAGCGTTGTTCCACTAGCTAGGCGGGAGCAGTTCTTC. Translating gives CSVVPLARREQFF.

The chain employs TRBV6-8 and TRBJ2-7; TRBD2 is a possible D gene (6 bases). Per the germline V gene, CDR1 is MNHGY and CDR2 is SAAAGT. This CDR3 contains 14 residues. V lost 11 bases and J 6 bases, leaving 23 bases between the germline ends. For the CDR3, the DNA is TGTGCCTGCCAAGAGGGCGGGGTGGTGGGCGAGCAGTACTTC. Translating gives CACQEGGVVGEQYF.

This clone has only a few counts. V and J are TRBV11-3 and TRBJ2-1; TRBD1 matches at 9 bases. The length of the CDR3 is 14 residues. V was clipped by 3 bases and J by 7 bases; unmatched bases: 4. Looked up from germline, CDR1 is SGHNT and CDR2 is YENEEA. CDR3 sequence reads: CASSLPGQGNEQFF. The CDR3 nucleotides are TGTGCCAGCAGCTTGCCGGGACAGGGTAATGAGCAGTTCTTC.

The chain recombines TRBV19 with TRBJ1-2; D is ambiguous. Trimming left V 10 bases short and J 0 bases short, with 18 bases between. This CDR3 is 15 amino acids long. Germline V gene data show CDR1 as LNHDA and CDR2 as SQIVND (reference sequence). The CDR3 protein is CAIGTGRRTNYGYTF. The CDR3 DNA reads as TGTGCCATAGGAACCGGGCGACGGACTAACTATGGCTACACCTTC.

The J gene is TRBJ2-7, the V gene TRBV11-3, with 7 positions matching TRBD1. Germline CDR1 is SGHNT and CDR2 is YENEEA. This CDR3 spans 15 amino acids. V trimming: 5 bases; J trimming: 3 bases; junction bases outside the gene matches: 10. CDR3 in DNA: TGTGCCAGCAGCCACTTACAGGGGATGAGCTACGAGCAGTACTTC. This gives the protein CASSHLQGMSYEQYF.

This clone is large within its sample. The chain is built from TRBV18 and TRBJ1-1; D not resolved. This CDR3 is built from 14 residues. Germline-derived CDR1 and CDR2 are KGHSH and LQKENI. V was pared by 2 bases and J by 1 base, with 8 bases between. The CDR3 DNA is TGTGCCAGCTCACCATGGGCACAGAACACTGAAGCTTTCTTT. Amino acid sequence: CASSPWAQNTEAFF.

This clone occurred a few times. The CDR3 spells CASALSYEQYF. CDR3 DNA sequence: TGTGCTAGTGCCCTATCCTACGAGCAGTACTTC. The V gene is TRBV12-5, the J gene TRBJ2-7; no definite D call. Trimming shortened V by 7 bases and J by 1 base, and 5 bases separated the two germline ends. CDR3 length equals 11 residues. Germline CDR1 is LGHNT and CDR2 is FRNRAP.

This clone was found a few times. This rearrangement joins TRBV6-8 to TRBJ2-5; TRBD2 is a possible D gene (7 bases). The length of the CDR3 is 13 residues. CDR1 is MNHGY and CDR2 is SAAAGT in the germline V gene. The germline V and J ends were trimmed by 8 bases and 7 bases, with 17 bases remaining between them. CDR3 loop: CASGPAGARTQYF. Here the CDR3 DNA reads TGTGCCAGCGGCCCCGCGGGGGCTAGGACCCAGTACTTC.

This clone occurred a few times. The chain couples TRBV30 to TRBJ2-2, with D perhaps matching TRBD2 (6 bases). Germline lookup yields CDR1 GTSNPN and CDR2 SVGIG (reference sequence). There are 15 residues in the CDR3. V lost 4 bases, J lost 4 bases, and 16 bases lay in between. In nucleotides, the CDR3 is TGTGCCTGGATCGGGAGACCGGGTTCCACCGGGGAGCTGTTTTTT. It yields the protein CAWIGRPGSTGELFF. Full variable domain (rest looked up from reference TRBV30 and TRBJ2-2): SQTIHQWPATLVQPVGSPLSLECTVEGTSNPNLYWYRQAAGRGLQLLFYSVGIGQISSEVPQNLSASRPQDRQFILSSKKLLLSDSGFYLCAWIGRPGSTGELFFGEGSRLTVL.